The clone carrying this T cell receptor (beta chain) appeared a few times. The data were obtained in a study of blood T cell repertoires in COVID-19. For the study at large: In each case, the material was cDNA or gDNA derived from T cells, B-cell-depleted T cells, or PBMCs.

The CDR3 covers 15 residues. Germline lookup yields CDR1 GTSNPN and CDR2 SVGIG (reference sequence). The germline V and J ends were trimmed by 5 bases and 0 bases, with 16 bases remaining between them. In the original processing: Counts of nucleated cells, estimated from reference gene primer amplification, were obtained. Measured with immunoSEQ multiplex PCR; TCRdb has only the in-frame clones, and not every one. V and J calls and clone size come straight from that table; D and trimming were deduced from the DNA. The table lists 450,000 to 500,000 clones, roughly nine tenths of them singletons. The TCR sequence derives from a woman younger than 30 who had recovered from COVID-19. The V and J genes are TRBV30 and TRBJ1-1; D is perhaps TRBD1 (6 bases). The sample consisted of PBMCs or T cells enriched from blood (not recorded which). The CDR3 loop reads CAWVHREPVNTEAFF. The CDR3 DNA reads as TGTGCCTGGGTCCACAGGGAGCCGGTGAACACTGAAGCTTTCTTT.